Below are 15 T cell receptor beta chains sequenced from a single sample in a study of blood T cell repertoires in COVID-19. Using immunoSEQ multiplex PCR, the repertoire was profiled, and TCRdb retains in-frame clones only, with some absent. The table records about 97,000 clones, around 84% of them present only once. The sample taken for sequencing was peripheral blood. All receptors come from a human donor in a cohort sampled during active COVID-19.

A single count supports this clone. The CDR3 reads CASSQVGQGKEKLFF. The CDR3 coding sequence is TGTGCCAGCAGCCAAGTAGGCCAGGGGAAAGAAAAACTGTTTTTT. The V gene is TRBV4-2, the J gene TRBJ1-4; D is perhaps TRBD1 (6 bases). The CDR3 runs to 15 residues. Germline V gene sequence: CDR1 LGHNA, CDR2 YNFKEQ. V lost 1 base, J lost 8 bases, and 14 bases lay in between.

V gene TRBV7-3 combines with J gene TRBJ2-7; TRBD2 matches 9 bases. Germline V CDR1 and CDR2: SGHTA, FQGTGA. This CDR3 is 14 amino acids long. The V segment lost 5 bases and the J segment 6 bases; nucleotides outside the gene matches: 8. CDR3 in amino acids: CASSQTSGESEQYF. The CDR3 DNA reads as TGTGCCAGCAGCCAGACTAGCGGAGAGAGCGAGCAGTACTTC. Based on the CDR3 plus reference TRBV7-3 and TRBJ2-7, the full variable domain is GAGVSQTPSNKVTEKGKYVELRCDPISGHTALYWYRQSLGQGPEFLIYFQGTGAADDSGLPNDRFFAVRPEGSVSTLKIQRTERGDSAVYLCASSQTSGESEQYFGPGTRLTVT.

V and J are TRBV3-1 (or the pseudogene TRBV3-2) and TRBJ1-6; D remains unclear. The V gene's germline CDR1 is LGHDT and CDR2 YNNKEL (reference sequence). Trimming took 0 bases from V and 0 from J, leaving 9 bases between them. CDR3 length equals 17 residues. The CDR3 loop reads CASSQDRRSSYNSPLHF. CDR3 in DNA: TGTGCCAGCAGCCAAGATAGGCGGAGCTCCTATAATTCACCCCTCCACTTT.

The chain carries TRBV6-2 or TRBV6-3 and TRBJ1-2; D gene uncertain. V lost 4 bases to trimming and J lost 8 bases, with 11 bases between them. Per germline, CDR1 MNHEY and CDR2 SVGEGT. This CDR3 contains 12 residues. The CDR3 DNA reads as TGTGCCAGCAGTTCTCGGGATCGGGGCTACACCTTC. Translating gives CASSSRDRGYTF.

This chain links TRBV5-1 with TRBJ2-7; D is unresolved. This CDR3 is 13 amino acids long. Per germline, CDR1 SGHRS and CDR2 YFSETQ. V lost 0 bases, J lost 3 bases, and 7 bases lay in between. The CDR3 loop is CASSLGQNYEQYF. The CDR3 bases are TGCGCCAGCAGCTTGGGTCAGAACTACGAGCAGTACTTC.

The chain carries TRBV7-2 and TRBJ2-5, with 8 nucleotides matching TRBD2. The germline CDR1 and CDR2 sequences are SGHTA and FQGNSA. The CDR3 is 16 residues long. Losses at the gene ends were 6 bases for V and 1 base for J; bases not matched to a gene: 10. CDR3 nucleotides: TGTGCCAGCAGTCCGAGTAGCGGGGCCGCCCAAGAGACCCAGTACTTC. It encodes CASSPSSGAAQETQYF.

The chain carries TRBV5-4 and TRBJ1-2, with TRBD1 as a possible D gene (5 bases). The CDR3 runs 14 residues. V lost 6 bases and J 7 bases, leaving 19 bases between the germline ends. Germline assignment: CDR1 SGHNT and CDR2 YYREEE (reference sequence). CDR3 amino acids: CASTNPLTVSGYTF. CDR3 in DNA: TGTGCCAGCACGAATCCTTTGACAGTTTCTGGCTACACCTTC.

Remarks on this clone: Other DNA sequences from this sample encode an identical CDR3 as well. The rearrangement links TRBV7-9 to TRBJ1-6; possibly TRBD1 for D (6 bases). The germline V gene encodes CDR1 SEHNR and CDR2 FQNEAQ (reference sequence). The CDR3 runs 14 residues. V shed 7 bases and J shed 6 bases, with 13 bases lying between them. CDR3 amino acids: CASMRQGFNSPLHF. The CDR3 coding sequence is TGTGCCAGCATGCGGCAGGGGTTTAATTCACCCCTCCACTTT.

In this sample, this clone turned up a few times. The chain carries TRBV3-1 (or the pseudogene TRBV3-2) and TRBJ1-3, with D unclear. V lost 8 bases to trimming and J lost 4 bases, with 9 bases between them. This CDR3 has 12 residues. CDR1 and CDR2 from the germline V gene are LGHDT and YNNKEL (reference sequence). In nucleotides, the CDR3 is TGTGCCAGCCGGTCGAGGGGAAACACCATATATTTT. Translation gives CASRSRGNTIYF.

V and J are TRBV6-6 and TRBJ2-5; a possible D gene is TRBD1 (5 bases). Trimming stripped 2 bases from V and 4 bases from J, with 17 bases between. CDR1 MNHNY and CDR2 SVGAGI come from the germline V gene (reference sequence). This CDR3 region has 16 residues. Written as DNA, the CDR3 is TGTGCCAGCAGTTACGTTGGACAACGGGTAGGAGAGACCCAGTACTTC. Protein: CASSYVGQRVGETQYF.

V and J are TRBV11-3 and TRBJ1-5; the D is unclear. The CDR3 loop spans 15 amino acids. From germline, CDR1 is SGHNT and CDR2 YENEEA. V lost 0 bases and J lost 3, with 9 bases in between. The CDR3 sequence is CASSLDGRHNQPQHF. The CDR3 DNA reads TGTGCCAGCAGCTTAGACGGCAGACACAATCAGCCCCAGCATTTT.

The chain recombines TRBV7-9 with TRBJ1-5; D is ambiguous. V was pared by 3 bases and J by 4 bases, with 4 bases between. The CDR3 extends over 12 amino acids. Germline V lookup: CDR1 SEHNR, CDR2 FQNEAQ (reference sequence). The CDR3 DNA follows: TGTGCCAGCAGCTTTATGAATCAGCCCCAGCATTTT. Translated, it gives CASSFMNQPQHF. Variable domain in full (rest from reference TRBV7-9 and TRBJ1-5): DTGVSQNPRHKITKRGQNVTFRCDPISEHNRLYWYRQTLGQGPEFLTYFQNEAQLEKSRLLSDRFSAERPKGSFSTLEIQRTEQGDSAMYLCASSFMNQPQHFGDGTRLSIL.

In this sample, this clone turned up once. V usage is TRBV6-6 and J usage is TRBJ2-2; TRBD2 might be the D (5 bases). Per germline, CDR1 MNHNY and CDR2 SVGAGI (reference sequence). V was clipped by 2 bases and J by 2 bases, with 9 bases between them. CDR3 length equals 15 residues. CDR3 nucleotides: TGTGCCAGCAGTTACGATACGGGAAACACCGGGGAGCTGTTTTTT. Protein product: CASSYDTGNTGELFF.

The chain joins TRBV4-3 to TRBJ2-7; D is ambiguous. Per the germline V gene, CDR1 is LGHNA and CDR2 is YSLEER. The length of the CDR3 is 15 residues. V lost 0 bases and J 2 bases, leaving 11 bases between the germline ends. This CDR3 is CASSQDKRHPYEQYF. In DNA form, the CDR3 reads TGCGCCAGCAGCCAAGATAAAAGACATCCCTACGAGCAGTACTTC.

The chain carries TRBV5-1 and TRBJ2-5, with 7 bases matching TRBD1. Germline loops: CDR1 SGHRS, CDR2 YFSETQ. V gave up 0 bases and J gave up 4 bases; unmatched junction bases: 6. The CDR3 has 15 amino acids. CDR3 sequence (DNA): TGCGCCAGCAGCTTGGACAGGGGCGGCCGAGAGACCCAGTACTTC. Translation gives CASSLDRGGRETQYF. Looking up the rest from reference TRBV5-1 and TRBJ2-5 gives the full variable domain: KAGVTQTPRYLIKTRGQQVTLSCSPISGHRSVSWYQQTPGQGLQFLFEYFSETQRNKGNFPGRFSGRQFSNSRSEMNVSTLELGDSALYLCASSLDRGGRETQYFGPGTRLLVL.